This is a list of T cell receptor beta chains from one sample in a study of cytomegalovirus exposure and HLA in healthy donors. Method: immunoSEQ multiplex PCR; TCRdb's copy keeps in-frame clones and lacks some. The sample lists about 160,000 clones, roughly 82% seen once, with approximately 1.5% in the top ten. Sequenced input: PBMCs. The receptors here all came from a girl aged 10 to 17 in good health and CMV-seropositive. Both conserved end residues are trimmed from each CDR3. A D gene is named only where the DNA matches it firmly.

d_call j_call v_call cdr3_aa
TRBD2 TRBJ2-3 TRBV5-1 ASSPGLGTDTQY
- TRBJ2-1 TRBV6-5 ASSSPGQHNEQF
TRBD2 TRBJ2-7 TRBV28 ASRVAGDEQY
- TRBJ1-5 TRBV21-1 ASSNSDRIFNQPQH
- TRBJ1-2 TRBV29-1 SVDRGDYGYT
TRBD1 TRBJ2-7 TRBV2 ATGRDRVDEQY
TRBD2 TRBJ2-1 TRBV9 ASSTKREGWENEQF
- TRBJ1-1 TRBV2 ASMVSQMIEAF
TRBD2 TRBJ2-3 TRBV5-1 ASSLPTSGNTDTQY
- TRBJ2-5 TRBV28 ASSLFNQETQY
TRBD1 TRBJ1-5 TRBV7-2 ASSLGTANYQPQH
- TRBJ1-4 TRBV5-1 ASSPQGLANEKLF
- TRBJ1-5 TRBV28 ASTKLTGSNQPQH
TRBD1 TRBJ1-2 TRBV5-1 ASSLGPGGTLYT
- TRBJ1-5 TRBV30 AWRSQGDQPQH
- TRBJ2-1 TRBV7-9 ASSLAFPFNNEQF
TRBD1 TRBJ2-7 TRBV6-1 ASSEGTGGYEQY
TRBD1 TRBJ1-2 TRBV19 ASTKPGQGFGGYT
- TRBJ1-2 TRBV28 ASSLSQGLFYGYT
TRBD1 TRBJ1-1 TRBV18 ASSPVGQVGTEAF
- TRBJ2-7 TRBV5-1 ASSLDPRGYEQY
- TRBJ2-1 TRBV7-3 ASSRNSAGYNEQF
TRBD1 TRBJ2-1 TRBV5-4 ATGETGVAYNEQF
- TRBJ1-3 TRBV5-1 ASSVNPGQRVGNTIY
- TRBJ2-7 TRBV4-3 ASSQAGGLPFHEQY
- TRBJ2-6 TRBV11-2 ASGPFSGANVLT
TRBD2 TRBJ2-5 TRBV29-1 SVEGLAGGPVEQETQY